The clone carrying this TCR beta chain has a count of ten or more. What it binds is unknown. The data belong to a study of CD8 T cells in ankylosing spondylitis. Broader study findings: Disease-associated clonotypes exhibited CD8+ identity and were relatively infrequent in peripheral blood. Matched synovial fluid from ankylosing spondylitis patients was reported to be enriched for disease-linked clones. Characteristic, it appeared, of ankylosing spondylitis blood was a TCR beta motif of eight highly homologous variants.

This CDR3 has 15 amino acids. Trimming at V came to 3 bases and at J to 0 bases, leaving 3 bases not matched to a gene. Germline CDR1 SGHRS, CDR2 YFSETQ. Libraries for TCR beta were made by quantitative 5'-RACE with molecular barcodes. TCRdb analysed the 5' RACE reads with MiXCR anew, one entry per CDR3 protein. The sample holds 250,000 to 300,000 distinct CDR3 sequences, 20% seen once. The receptor comes from a male donor with ankylosing spondylitis or in good health (not recorded which). The chain carries TRBV5-1 and TRBJ2-3; 8 bases agree with TRBD1. Sequences were obtained from blood, either unsorted or a sorted T cell fraction (not recorded which). The CDR3 DNA reads as TGCGCCAGCAGCTCGGGACAGGCTAGCACAGATACGCAGTATTTT. Protein product: CASSSGQASTDTQYF. The full variable domain, with the rest looked up from reference TRBV5-1 and TRBJ2-3, is KAGVTQTPRYLIKTRGQQVTLSCSPISGHRSVSWYQQTPGQGLQFLFEYFSETQRNKGNFPGRFSGRQFSNSRSEMNVSTLELGDSALYLCASSSGQASTDTQYFGPGTRLTVL.